The 29 T cell receptor beta chains listed next were all sequenced from one sample in a study of T cell changes during pregnancy in multiple sclerosis (dated by TCRdb to between 2018 and 2021). Library preparation used the immunoSEQ multiplex PCR assay. TCRdb took this table from immuneACCESS and kept in-frame rearrangements with V and J called. Such tables lack part of the clones; where checked against another copy, unresolved V genes explain under half of the gap, and the rest is unexplained. Across this sample there are some 90,000 clones, with roughly nine tenths seen only once. Less than 2% of the sample lies in the top ten. The specimen comprised peripheral blood, sampled after pregnancy. The receptors come from a female donor in good health, enrolled as a control in a pregnancy study.

V gene TRBV7-2 combines with J gene TRBJ2-3; D is uncertain. The V gene's germline CDR1 is SGHTA and CDR2 FQGNSA. V lost 4 bases and J 3 bases, leaving 5 bases between the germline ends. This CDR3 has 12 residues. The DNA of the CDR3 is TGTGCCAGCAGCTCGACTACAGATACGCAGTATTTT. This sequence encodes CASSSTTDTQYF.

The J gene is TRBJ2-7, the V gene TRBV4-1, with 11 bases matching TRBD2. Germline V gene lookup returns CDR1 MGHRA and CDR2 YSYEKL. This CDR3 contains 15 residues. J was trimmed by 7 bases and V by 4 bases; bases with no gene match: 9. In DNA form, the CDR3 reads TGCGCCAGCAGCCTTCAGCAGGCTAGCGGGGGGGAGCAGTACTTC. It is translated as CASSLQQASGGEQYF.

In its sample, this clone was seen once. V usage is TRBV27 and J usage is TRBJ2-4; TRBD2 aligns across 12 bases. V shed 9 bases, J shed 0 bases, and the junction held 9 bases outside the gene matches. This CDR3 has 17 amino acids. The germline CDR1 and CDR2 sequences are MNHEY and SMNVEV (reference sequence). The CDR3 bases are TGTGCCAGTTCTAGCGGGGGGGATAAATTAGCCAAAAACATTCAGTACTTC. Encoded protein: CASSSGGDKLAKNIQYF.

J is TRBJ1-4 and V is TRBV15, with TRBD1 identical over 10 bases. This CDR3 has 16 amino acids. The V segment lost 3 bases and the J segment 8 bases; nucleotides outside the gene matches: 9. From germline, CDR1 is LNHNV and CDR2 YYDKDF (reference sequence). The CDR3 spells CATSSLDRGILEKLFF. The CDR3 bases are TGTGCCACCAGCAGTTTGGACAGGGGGATTTTAGAAAAACTGTTTTTT.

The count of this clone is one. The sample holds other DNA sequences that translate to the same CDR3. The chain employs TRBV5-6 and TRBJ2-7; D gene unclear. Germline V gene lookup returns CDR1 SGHDT and CDR2 YYEEEE. The CDR3 extends over 14 amino acids. The V end was cut by 5 bases, the J end by 2 bases, with 14 bases between. The CDR3 DNA reads as TGTGCCAGCAGTATCGAGTATTCAACCTACGAGCAGTACTTC. This translates into CASSIEYSTYEQYF.

The J gene is TRBJ2-7, the V gene TRBV10-2; D ambiguous. Trimming took 6 bases from V and 1 from J, leaving 13 bases between them. The CDR3 consists of 14 residues. The germline CDR1 and CDR2 sequences are WSHSY and SAAADI. Written as DNA, the CDR3 is TGCGCCAGCAGCGCTTTCGGCGGATCCTACGAGCAGTACTTC. As protein: CASSAFGGSYEQYF.

This chain connects TRBV7-8 to TRBJ2-7, with TRBD1 as a possible D gene (5 bases). Trimming removed 6 bases at V and 6 bases at J, with 15 bases between. This CDR3 is built from 13 residues. Germline CDR1 SGHVS, CDR2 FQNEAQ. Written as DNA, the CDR3 is TGTGCCAGCAGGTTTAGGACAACCGGCGAGCAGTACTTC. Protein sequence: CASRFRTTGEQYF.

The V gene is TRBV4-1, the J gene TRBJ2-2; 15 bases fit TRBD2. This CDR3 contains 19 residues. In germline, CDR1 is MGHRA, CDR2 YSYEKL. V lost 1 base, J lost 4 bases, and 7 bases stayed unmatched. The CDR3 region is CASSQGLGLAGGVTGELFF. For the CDR3, the DNA is TGCGCCAGCAGCCAAGGTTTAGGACTAGCGGGGGGGGTCACCGGGGAGCTGTTTTTT.

This rearrangement joins TRBV29-1 to TRBJ1-1; D gene uncertain. CDR1 and CDR2 (germline): SQVTM, ANQGSEA. The CDR3 runs 14 residues. V lost 5 bases and J 2 bases, leaving 15 bases between the germline ends. The CDR3 is CSVLTSRTNTEAFF. As DNA, the CDR3 is TGCAGCGTTCTGACCTCGAGGACTAACACTGAAGCTTTCTTT. The full variable domain, in which reference TRBV29-1 and TRBJ1-1 provide the parts outside the CDR3, is SAVISQKPSRDICQRGTSLTIQCQVDSQVTMMFWYRQQPGQSLTLIATANQGSEATYESGFVIDKFPISRPNLTFSTLTVSNMSPEDSSIYLCSVLTSRTNTEAFFGQGTRLTVV.

V usage is TRBV19 and J usage is TRBJ2-4; TRBD1 aligns across 7 bases. Trimming cost V 5 bases and J 0 bases; bases outside gene matches: 10. The CDR3 totals 17 residues. CDR1 and CDR2 from the germline V gene are LNHDA and SQIVND (reference sequence). The CDR3 region is CASSPLDRSLAKNIQYF. The CDR3 DNA follows: TGTGCCAGTAGTCCTTTGGACAGGAGTTTAGCCAAAAACATTCAGTACTTC. Using reference TRBV19 and TRBJ2-4 for the parts outside the CDR3, the full variable domain is DGGITQSPKYLFRKEGQNVTLSCEQNLNHDAMYWYRQDPGQGLRLIYYSQIVNDFQKGDIAEGYSVSREKKESFPLTVTSAQKNPTAFYLCASSPLDRSLAKNIQYFGAGTRLSVL.

The chain uses TRBV5-6 and TRBJ1-6, with 9 bases aligning to TRBD1. Trimming at V came to 5 bases and at J to 6 bases, leaving 3 bases not matched to a gene. CDR1 and CDR2 (germline): SGHDT, YYEEEE. The CDR3 has 14 residues. CDR3 sequence reads: CASRLGQGNSPLHF. The CDR3 DNA reads TGTGCCAGCAGGCTGGGACAGGGTAATTCACCCCTCCACTTT.

V is TRBV6-5 and J is TRBJ1-4, with D possibly being TRBD1 (6 bases). V lost 5 bases and J 12 bases, leaving 16 bases between the germline ends. Germline CDR1 MNHEY, CDR2 SVGAGI. The CDR3 is 13 amino acids. CDR3 DNA: TGTGCCAGCAGTCTGAACAGGGCCGGGGAACTGTTTTTT. Its protein product is CASSLNRAGELFF.

The rearrangement joins TRBV5-1 to TRBJ2-7; weak D call: TRBD1 (5 bases). This CDR3 region has 15 residues. With 0 bases removed from V and 3 bases from J, the gap between germline ends came to 13 bases. The germline V gene has CDR1 SGHRS and CDR2 YFSETQ. The DNA for the CDR3 is TGCGCCAGCAGCTTGGCCGCGACAGCGAACTACGAGCAGTACTTC. Its protein product is CASSLAATANYEQYF.

This chain uses TRBV5-1 with TRBJ1-1; D remains unclear. This CDR3 spans 14 amino acids. The V gene lost 2 bases and the J gene lost 0 bases, with 8 bases spanning the gap. Germline V gene data show CDR1 as SGHRS and CDR2 as YFSETQ. The CDR3 DNA sequence: TGCGCCAGCAGCTTAACGGGGATGAACACTGAAGCTTTCTTT. Residues: CASSLTGMNTEAFF.

V is TRBV5-4 and J is TRBJ1-1; D unclear. From germline, CDR1 is SGHNT and CDR2 YYREEE (reference sequence). The CDR3 spans 16 residues. Trimming pared 1 base from V and 2 bases from J, leaving 15 bases between. CDR3 sequence: CASSLKFPGPNTEAFF. The DNA for the CDR3 is TGTGCCAGCAGCTTGAAATTTCCGGGTCCTAACACTGAAGCTTTCTTT.

The CDR3 protein is CASSRASGNTIYF. CDR3 sequence (DNA): TGTGCCAGCAGTCGTGCGTCCGGAAACACCATATATTTT. The chain combines TRBV2 with TRBJ1-3; the D is unclear. Germline V gives CDR1 SNHLY, CDR2 FYNNEI. The CDR3 length is 13 residues. V lost 5 bases, J lost 4 bases, and 9 bases lay in between.

CDR3 coding DNA: TGTGCCAGCAGCCATGGGGTCGTAGGGGGGGGCCGAGAGACCCAGTACTTC. This translates into CASSHGVVGGGRETQYF. The rearrangement uses TRBV7-6 and TRBJ2-5; perhaps TRBD2 as D (7 bases). CDR1 SGHVS and CDR2 FNYEAQ come from the germline V gene. V dropped 5 bases and J dropped 4 bases, with 23 bases sitting between them. CDR3 length equals 17 residues. Full variable domain (rest looked up from reference TRBV7-6 and TRBJ2-5): GAGVSQSPRYKVTKRGQDVALRCDPISGHVSLYWYRQALGQGPEFLTYFNYEAQQDKSGLPNDRFSAERPEGSISTLTIQRTEQRDSAMYRCASSHGVVGGGRETQYFGPGTRLLVL.

The gene calls are TRBV25-1 and TRBJ2-7; D might be TRBD2 (5 bases). The CDR3 consists of 13 residues. Germline CDR1 reads MGHDK; CDR2 reads SYGVNS. Trimming cost V 2 bases and J 9 bases, with 14 bases left between them. The CDR3: CASSEPGSGLQYF. In DNA form, the CDR3 reads TGTGCCAGCAGTGAACCGGGATCGGGCTTGCAGTACTTC.

V gene TRBV12-5 combines with J gene TRBJ1-6, with TRBD1 identical over 12 bases. Unmatched junction bases numbered 2, after V lost 7 bases and J lost 10 bases. The CDR3 consists of 13 residues. Germline assignment: CDR1 LGHNT and CDR2 FRNRAP. The CDR3 DNA reads TGTGCTAGTGCGGGGACAGGGGGCTCACCCCTCCACTTT. It translates to CASAGTGGSPLHF.

The V gene is TRBV7-9, the J gene TRBJ2-7; perhaps TRBD2 as D (6 bases). Germline CDR1 is SEHNR and CDR2 is FQNEAQ (reference sequence). This CDR3 contains 13 residues. The V end was cut by 5 bases, the J end by 7 bases, with 15 bases between. The CDR3 reads CASSPVAGKEQYF. DNA of the CDR3: TGTGCCAGCAGCCCGGTGGCGGGAAAGGAGCAGTACTTC.

V gene TRBV27 combines with J gene TRBJ1-2; TRBD1 agrees at 8 bases. This CDR3 contains 16 residues. Germline assignment: CDR1 MNHEY and CDR2 SMNVEV (reference sequence). The V gene end was trimmed by 6 bases and the J gene end by 4 bases; junction bases not matched to a gene: 13. The CDR3 spells CASRPGRTGQGYGYTF. CDR3 DNA: TGTGCCAGCAGACCCGGGAGGACAGGACAGGGCTATGGCTACACCTTC.

This chain uses TRBV11-1 with TRBJ2-1; TRBD1 agrees at 9 bases. The J segment lost 8 bases and the V segment lost 6 bases, leaving 11 bases of the junction unmatched. Per germline, CDR1 SGHAT and CDR2 FQDESV (reference sequence). The CDR3 length is 15 residues. The CDR3 DNA reads as TGTGCCAGCAGGTCGCGGGACAGGGTCGGCGATGAGCAGTTCTTC. Its translation is CASRSRDRVGDEQFF.

The rearrangement joins TRBV28 to TRBJ1-2; weak D call: TRBD1 (6 bases). CDR1 is MDHEN, CDR2 SYDVKM, per germline. CDR3 size: 13 residues. With 4 bases removed from V and 6 bases from J, the gap between germline ends came to 12 bases. In nucleotides, the CDR3 is TGTGCCAGCAGTTCCGGGACATTGGATGGCTACACCTTC. Translated: CASSSGTLDGYTF.

This clone came up once. The CDR3 loop reads CASSKGASDTEAFF. Written as DNA, the CDR3 is TGTGCCAGCAGTAAGGGGGCTTCCGACACTGAAGCTTTCTTT. This sequence joins TRBV2 and TRBJ1-1; TRBD1 agrees at 7 bases. Germline V CDR1 and CDR2: SNHLY, FYNNEI. The trim removed 5 bases at V and 3 bases at J, leaving 6 bases unmatched. The CDR3 runs 14 residues.

The chain couples TRBV6-5 to TRBJ1-1; 8 nucleotides line up with TRBD1. The CDR3 has 15 residues. Germline V lookup: CDR1 MNHEY, CDR2 SVGAGI. With 0 bases clipped from V and 6 bases from J, the junction kept 6 bases outside the gene matches. The chain's CDR3 is CASSYSSGGASEAFF. The CDR3 coding sequence is TGTGCCAGCAGTTACTCTTCAGGGGGCGCGTCTGAAGCTTTCTTT.

Written as DNA, the CDR3 is TGTGCCAGCAGCTTGGGACAGAATAGCAATCAGCCCCAGCATTTT. As protein: CASSLGQNSNQPQHF. This chain connects TRBV5-8 to TRBJ1-5, with a possible D match to TRBD1 (5 bases). Trimming stripped 0 bases from V and 0 bases from J, with 7 bases between. The germline CDR1 and CDR2 sequences are SGHTS and YDEGEE. This CDR3 has 15 residues.

This clone was detected ten times or more. The gene calls are TRBV2 and TRBJ1-6, with a weak D call TRBD1 (5 bases). V was shortened by 9 bases and J by 0 bases, with 9 bases between the two germline ends. The germline V gene has CDR1 SNHLY and CDR2 FYNNEI. The CDR3 has 14 amino acids. The chain's CDR3 is CARRQSSYNSPLHF. The CDR3, as DNA: TGTGCCAGAAGACAGAGCTCCTATAATTCACCCCTCCACTTT.

The V and J genes are TRBV19 and TRBJ2-1; D is perhaps TRBD2 (6 bases). V lost 7 bases to trimming and J lost 7 bases, with 11 bases between them. The V gene's germline CDR1 is LNHDA and CDR2 SQIVND (reference sequence). This CDR3 is built from 12 residues. CDR3 nucleotide sequence: TGTGCCAGTAACATGGGGGGAAATGAGCAGTTCTTC. Amino acids: CASNMGGNEQFF.

The genes are TRBV4-3 and TRBJ1-1; D not resolved. Germline CDR1 reads LGHNA; CDR2 reads YSLEER. V was clipped by 1 base and J by 1 base, with 4 bases between them. CDR3 length: 13 residues. The CDR3 DNA sequence: TGCGCCAGCAGCCAAGTACAGAACACTGAAGCTTTCTTT. Translated: CASSQVQNTEAFF.